A single sample is the source of the 23 T cell receptor beta chains below, sequenced in a study of chemoradiotherapy in HPV16-positive cancers (dated by TCRdb to about 2022). Library construction relied on the immunoSEQ multiplex PCR assay. The table comes from immuneACCESS by way of TCRdb, which keeps in-frame sequences with V and J called. Part of the clones is missing from these tables; in studies checked, under half for an unresolved V gene and the rest for unknown reasons. This sample is represented by tens of thousands of clones; 93% of them were singletons. Roughly 18% of the sample comes from the top ten. This sample comprised blood, obtained from a patient who underwent chemoradiotherapy. These receptors were taken from a human donor with HPV-associated anogenital cancer.

The chain is built from TRBV4-2 and TRBJ1-6; the D gene is possibly TRBD1 (5 bases). V lost 1 base, J lost 3 bases, and 10 bases lay in between. Germline loops: CDR1 LGHNA, CDR2 YNFKEQ. This CDR3 is 16 amino acids long. The CDR3: CASSQVGGVYNSPLHF. CDR3 DNA: TGTGCCAGCAGCCAAGTGGGGGGGGTCTATAATTCACCCCTCCACTTT.

The chain recombines TRBV7-3 with TRBJ1-6; tentatively, D is TRBD1 (5 bases). Germline V CDR1 and CDR2: SGHTA, FQGTGA. V gave up 5 bases and J gave up 6 bases, with 8 bases separating them. There are 13 residues in the CDR3. The CDR3 is CASSRDFNSPLHF. The CDR3 nucleotides are TGTGCCAGCAGCCGGGACTTTAATTCACCCCTCCACTTT. The full variable domain, its missing parts supplied by reference TRBV7-3 and TRBJ1-6, is GAGVSQTPSNKVTEKGKYVELRCDPISGHTALYWYRQSLGQGPEFLIYFQGTGAADDSGLPNDRFFAVRPEGSVSTLKIQRTERGDSAVYLCASSRDFNSPLHFGNGTRLTVT.

The rearrangement joins TRBV10-3 to TRBJ2-7; the D gene could be TRBD1 or TRBD2 (5 bases each). The CDR3 spans 14 residues. Germline values: CDR1 ENHRY, CDR2 SYGVKD. V gave up 0 bases and J gave up 7 bases, with 13 bases separating them. In DNA form, the CDR3 reads TGTGCCATCAGTGAGTCTGCAGGCTGGGGGGAGCAGTACTTC. This codes for CAISESAGWGEQYF.

V is TRBV5-1 and J is TRBJ2-2; TRBD2 matches at 8 bases. J lost 0 bases, V lost 7 bases, and 8 bases had no gene match. In germline, CDR1 is SGHRS, CDR2 YFSETQ. The CDR3 has 16 residues. This CDR3 is CASSSRGGPNTGELFF. The DNA of the CDR3 is TGCGCCAGCTCCAGTCGGGGGGGCCCGAACACCGGGGAGCTGTTTTTT.

This rearrangement joins TRBV28 to TRBJ2-1; maybe TRBD2 (5 bases). Trimming took off 5 bases at V and 7 bases at J, with 12 bases between the two ends. The germline V gene has CDR1 MDHEN and CDR2 SYDVKM. The CDR3 is 13 residues long. DNA for the CDR3: TGTGCCAGCAGTGAGACCGAGCGGAATGAGCAGTTCTTC. Translated, it gives CASSETERNEQFF.

The chain uses TRBV7-9 and TRBJ1-6, with 7 bases matching TRBD1. This CDR3 contains 16 residues. Unmatched junction bases numbered 8, after V lost 9 bases and J lost 0 bases. CDR1 and CDR2 from the germline V gene are SEHNR and FQNEAQ (reference sequence). DNA of the CDR3: TGTGCCAGTGGGACAGATAAATCCTCCTATAATTCACCCCTCCACTTT. Translated: CASGTDKSSYNSPLHF.

This chain joins TRBV18 and TRBJ2-3; no definite D call. Trimming shortened V by 6 bases and J by 2 bases, and 12 bases separated the two germline ends. This CDR3 region has 14 residues. Per germline, CDR1 KGHSH and CDR2 LQKENI. The CDR3 DNA is TGTGCCAGCTCCACAGTGGGGTACACAGATACGCAGTATTTT. The encoded protein is CASSTVGYTDTQYF. Filled out from reference TRBV18 and TRBJ2-3, the complete variable domain reads NAGVMQNPRHLVRRRGQEARLRCSPMKGHSHVYWYRQLPEEGLKFMVYLQKENIIDESGMPKERFSAEFPKEGPSILRIQQVVRGDSAAYFCASSTVGYTDTQYFGPGTRLTVL.

The genes are TRBV7-2 and TRBJ2-7; the match to TRBD2 covers 12 bases. The CDR3 sequence is 15 residues long. Germline V gene sequence: CDR1 SGHTA, CDR2 FQGNSA. Trimming removed 1 base from V and 7 bases from J; junction bases left unmatched: 5. Here the CDR3 reads CASSLGLAGVIEQYF. The CDR3 DNA reads as TGTGCCAGCAGCTTAGGACTAGCGGGAGTTATTGAGCAGTACTTC.

This rearrangement joins TRBV15 to TRBJ1-4; D is undetermined. The CDR3 has 14 amino acids. Germline V lookup: CDR1 LNHNV, CDR2 YYDKDF (reference sequence). The V end lost 1 base, the J end lost 5 bases, and 8 bases lay between the germline ends. The CDR3 DNA is TGTGCCACCAGCAGAGTAGGGCCAAATGAAAAACTGTTTTTT. Translation gives CATSRVGPNEKLFF.

The chain is built from TRBV19 and TRBJ2-7; D is undetermined. The CDR3 has 16 residues. V was cut by 3 bases and J by 3 bases, with 18 bases left in between. Germline CDR1 is LNHDA and CDR2 is SQIVND (reference sequence). The CDR3 protein is CASSILRTTSLYEQYF. CDR3 coding DNA: TGTGCCAGTAGTATCCTCCGGACGACCTCTCTCTACGAGCAGTACTTC.

The genes are TRBV28 and TRBJ1-2; D unresolved. Germline V lookup: CDR1 MDHEN, CDR2 SYDVKM. This CDR3 contains 11 residues. V lost 2 bases and J 7 bases, leaving 5 bases between the germline ends. CDR3 loop: CASSLEGGYTF. The CDR3 bases are TGTGCCAGCAGTTTAGAGGGTGGCTACACCTTC.

The chain carries TRBV5-1 and TRBJ2-1; a weak D match, TRBD1 (6 bases). V lost 1 base and J lost 7, with 15 bases in between. Germline CDR1 SGHRS, CDR2 YFSETQ. The length of the CDR3 is 15 residues. In DNA form, the CDR3 reads TGCGCCAGCAGCTTGACTCCAGGGACAAATAATGAGCAGTTCTTC. Translating gives CASSLTPGTNNEQFF. The complete variable domain, with remaining parts taken from reference TRBV5-1 and TRBJ2-1, reads KAGVTQTPRYLIKTRGQQVTLSCSPISGHRSVSWYQQTPGQGLQFLFEYFSETQRNKGNFPGRFSGRQFSNSRSEMNVSTLELGDSALYLCASSLTPGTNNEQFFGPGTRLTVL.

J is TRBJ2-1 and V is TRBV9, with 9 bases identical to TRBD2. The CDR3 is 15 amino acids. Germline assignment: CDR1 SGDLS and CDR2 YYNGEE. The V gene end was trimmed by 3 bases and the J gene end by 6 bases; junction bases not matched to a gene: 7. The CDR3 spells CASSAPGLALNEQFF. The CDR3 DNA sequence: TGTGCCAGCAGCGCTCCGGGACTAGCACTCAATGAGCAGTTCTTC. Filled out from reference TRBV9 and TRBJ2-1, the complete variable domain reads DSGVTQTPKHLITATGQRVTLRCSPRSGDLSVYWYQQSLDQGLQFLIQYYNGEERAKGNILERFSAQQFPDLHSELNLSSLELGDSALYFCASSAPGLALNEQFFGPGTRLTVL.

The chain carries TRBV6-5 and TRBJ1-2, with D possibly TRBD1 on 5 matching bases. Trimming pared 5 bases from V and 4 bases from J, leaving 14 bases between. The CDR3 is 14 amino acids. Germline values: CDR1 MNHEY, CDR2 SVGAGI. CDR3 nucleotide sequence: TGTGCCAGCAGTAACCGGGACCAGGTCTATGGCTACACCTTC. This translates into CASSNRDQVYGYTF.

This chain uses TRBV7-3 with TRBJ1-1; D unclear. V gave up 1 base and J gave up 6 bases, with 12 bases separating them. The CDR3 is 14 residues long. The germline gives CDR1 SGHTA, CDR2 FQGTGA. CDR3 amino acids: CASSLMGSTPEAFF. The CDR3 coding sequence is TGTGCCAGCAGCTTAATGGGTTCGACCCCTGAAGCTTTCTTT.

The CDR3 protein is CASSYSWGLAYEQYF. The CDR3 DNA follows: TGTGCCAGCAGTTACTCTTGGGGGCTAGCCTACGAGCAGTACTTC. The gene calls are TRBV6-5 and TRBJ2-7; tentative D call: TRBD1 (6 bases). Trimming pared 0 bases from V and 2 bases from J, leaving 11 bases between. The CDR3 has 15 residues. From germline, CDR1 is MNHEY and CDR2 SVGAGI.

The chain uses TRBV5-4 and TRBJ2-7, with D tentatively TRBD2 (5 bases). Germline values: CDR1 SGHNT, CDR2 YYREEE (reference sequence). This CDR3 has 14 residues. V shed 4 bases and J shed 0 bases, with 11 bases lying between them. CDR3 in DNA: TGTGCCAGCAGCCCGGGGAAACCCTCCTACGAGCAGTACTTC. Its protein is CASSPGKPSYEQYF.

The chain joins TRBV7-9 to TRBJ1-1, with 11 nucleotides matching TRBD1. V lost 1 base and J lost 4; bases outside the gene matches: 11. Germline CDR1 is SEHNR and CDR2 is FQNEAQ (reference sequence). The CDR3 is made up of 18 amino acids. The CDR3: CASSLDWDRGGLVTEAFF. In nucleotides, the CDR3 is TGTGCCAGCAGCTTAGATTGGGACAGGGGGGGATTGGTCACTGAAGCTTTCTTT.

V usage is TRBV9 and J usage is TRBJ2-2; D not resolved. In germline, CDR1 is SGDLS, CDR2 YYNGEE. V was cut by 0 bases and J by 4 bases, with 7 bases left in between. The CDR3 spans 14 residues. Here the CDR3 reads CASSVEGSTGELFF. The CDR3 DNA is TGTGCCAGCAGCGTAGAGGGAAGCACCGGGGAGCTGTTTTTT.

The genes are TRBV2 and TRBJ2-7, with TRBD2 matching 8 bases. CDR3 length: 14 residues. With 4 bases clipped from V and 4 bases from J, the junction kept 6 bases outside the gene matches. Germline values: CDR1 SNHLY, CDR2 FYNNEI. The CDR3 DNA is TGTGCCAGCAGTGTGTTAGCGGGGTTGTACGAGCAGTACTTC. Protein sequence: CASSVLAGLYEQYF.

The chain is built from TRBV6-1 and TRBJ2-7, with D perhaps being TRBD1 or TRBD2 (5 bases each). V was pared by 7 bases and J by 9 bases, with 16 bases between. The CDR3 covers 12 residues. Germline V CDR1 and CDR2: MNHNS, SASEGT. The CDR3 sequence: CASTVGVLSQYF. The CDR3 region has the DNA TGTGCCAGCACCGTGGGGGTTCTATCGCAGTACTTC.

The gene calls are TRBV7-6 and TRBJ2-7; D gene unclear. Between the trimmed V and J ends, which lost 3 bases and 0 bases, there was a span of 9 bases. CDR1 and CDR2 (germline): SGHVS, FNYEAQ. The length of the CDR3 is 14 residues. CDR3 sequence reads: CASSFGQSSYEQYF. DNA of the CDR3: TGTGCCAGCAGCTTTGGGCAGAGCTCCTACGAGCAGTACTTC.

The chain combines TRBV9 with TRBJ2-6, with 9 bases that match TRBD1. Per the germline V gene, CDR1 is SGDLS and CDR2 is YYNGEE. This CDR3 contains 18 residues. V dropped 4 bases and J dropped 2; count of bases not matched to a gene: 10. The DNA of the CDR3 is TGTGCCAGCAGCAGAGGGACAGGGCTAAGTCCTGGGGCCAACGTCCTGACTTTC. Its translation: CASSRGTGLSPGANVLTF.